Listed below are T cell receptor beta chains from one sample, sequenced in a study of CXCR3-negative and CXCR3-positive naive CD8 T cells. TCRdb re-called the 5' RACE reads and gives one entry per CDR3 protein, without DNA. The sample table includes about 7,500 distinct CDR3 sequences. The sequencing input was naive CXCR3- CD8+ T cells from blood. These receptors all come from a human donor in good health. Some clones in this sample may be carry-over from other donors' samples. CDR3s include the opening cysteine and the closing phenylalanine or tryptophan. Clone size appears in some rows only: once, few, many, or a class for an expanded clone.

>medium-sized|TRBJ2-3|TRBV15
CATTGLEDTQYF
>.|TRBJ2-7|TRBV6-1
CAISEALLGQNLYEQYF
>.|TRBJ2-6|TRBV14
CASRQSSGANVLTF
>.|TRBJ2-3|TRBV29-1
CSVEGDDSGGTDTQYF
>medium-sized|TRBJ2-2|TRBV29-1
CSVADRGNTGELFF
>.|TRBJ1-1|TRBV2
CASTKTGDTEAFF
>.|TRBJ1-4|TRBV6-1
CASTRRGYGRATNEKLFF
>.|TRBJ1-1|TRBV7-9
CASSLTGTGNTEAFF
>.|TRBJ2-3|TRBV10-2
CASSDFGGPDTQYF
>.|TRBJ2-2|TRBV4-2
CASSPGTENTGELFF
>.|TRBJ2-7|TRBV3-1
CASSYRDRSYEQYF
>.|TRBJ2-7|TRBV7-9
CASSLPDRGSSYEQYF
>medium-sized|TRBJ2-7|TRBV29-1
CSVVRFESSYEQYF
>.|TRBJ2-1|TRBV10-1
CASSPSGSGSNEQFF
>.|TRBJ2-1|TRBV27
CASYSHADEQFF
>medium-sized|TRBJ2-1|TRBV5-1
CASSHGQGMYNEQFF
>.|TRBJ1-1|TRBV23-1
CASISDRVNTEAFF
>.|TRBJ2-1|TRBV24-1
CATREGGEQFF
>.|TRBJ2-7|TRBV14
CASSQLTGGEQYF
>.|TRBJ2-7|TRBV27
CASRTGAPSYEQYF
>.|TRBJ2-7|TRBV29-1
CSVDTSESYEQYF
>.|TRBJ2-1|TRBV7-9
CASSSPTGTGDPYNEQFF
>medium-sized|TRBJ2-7|TRBV11-2
CASSPYERGLPISYEQYF
>medium-sized|TRBJ1-1|TRBV25-1
CASSEFLNTEAFF
>.|TRBJ2-7|TRBV28
CASSPSELYEQYF
>.|TRBJ2-1|TRBV11-2
CASSSSGGYYNEQFF
>.|TRBJ2-5|TRBV20-1
CSARDRGNQETQYF
>.|TRBJ2-5|TRBV27
CASSAVNRAETQYF
>medium-sized|TRBJ2-7|TRBV29-1
CSVVISGSYEQYF
>medium-sized|TRBJ2-7|TRBV29-1
CSVAGQPRYEQYF
>.|TRBJ2-1|TRBV28
CASSPGDRAYNEQFF
>.|TRBJ2-7|TRBV25-1
CASKGTGALQYF
>.|TRBJ2-7|TRBV2
CASTEGAAYEQDF
>.|TRBJ1-1|TRBV19
CASSIRPDGNEAFF
>.|TRBJ2-1|TRBV13
CASSLGTSGIHNEQFF
>.|TRBJ2-1|TRBV7-6
CASSILTGGNEQFF
>medium-sized|TRBJ2-3|TRBV29-1
CSVEDELAGGDWYF